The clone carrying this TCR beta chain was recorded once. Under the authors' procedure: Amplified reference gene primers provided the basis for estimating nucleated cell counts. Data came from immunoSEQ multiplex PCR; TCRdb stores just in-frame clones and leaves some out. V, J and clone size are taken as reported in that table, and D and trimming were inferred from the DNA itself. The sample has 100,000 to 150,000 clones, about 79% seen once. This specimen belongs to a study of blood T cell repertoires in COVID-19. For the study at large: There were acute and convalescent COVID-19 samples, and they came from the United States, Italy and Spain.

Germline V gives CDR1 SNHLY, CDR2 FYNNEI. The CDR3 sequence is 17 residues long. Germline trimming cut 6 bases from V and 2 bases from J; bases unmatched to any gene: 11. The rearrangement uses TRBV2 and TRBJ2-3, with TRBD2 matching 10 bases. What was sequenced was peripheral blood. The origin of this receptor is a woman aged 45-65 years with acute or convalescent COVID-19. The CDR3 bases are TGTGCCAGCAGGGGCGTAGCGGGGGGTCCAATCACAGATACGCAGTATTTT. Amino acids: CASRGVAGGPITDTQYF.